These T cell receptor beta chains were read from a single sample in a study of T cell responses to AZD1222 COVID-19 vaccine. The assay was immunoSEQ multiplex PCR, and TCRdb's table has in-frame clones only and misses some. The data contain around 130,000 clones, roughly 88% of them singletons. Material: peripheral blood, obtained on day 0 of AZD1222 vaccination. These receptors were collected from an adult in good health. Each CDR3 is given with its conserved first and last residue. A D gene is named only where the DNA matches it firmly. Clone size is stated in some rows and not others, as once, few, many or a class when expanded.

length: 15; size: .; V: TRBV5-1; J: TRBJ2-7; D: TRBD2; DNA: TGCGCCAGCAGCTTGGCCGGGACTAGCGGGTACGAGCAGTACTTC; CDR3: CASSLAGTSGYEQYF
length: 15; size: .; V: TRBV5-4; J: TRBJ1-6; D: .; DNA: TGTGCCAGCAGCCTCTCGGCAGGGGCGGGTTCACCCCTCCACTTT; CDR3: CASSLSAGAGSPLHF
length: 16; size: .; V: TRBV4-2; J: TRBJ2-1; D: .; DNA: TGTGCCAGCAGTGCAAAAGTAGCGGAGAACTACAATGAGCAGTTCTTC; CDR3: CASSAKVAENYNEQFF
length: 13; size: .; V: TRBV20-1; J: TRBJ2-7; D: .; DNA: TGCAGTGCTAGTAATCCAAAGAATTACGAGCAGTACTTC; CDR3: CSASNPKNYEQYF
length: 13; size: once; V: TRBV7-2; J: TRBJ2-1; D: .; DNA: TGTGCCAGCAGCCCGGACCGGTACAATGAGCAGTTCTTC; CDR3: CASSPDRYNEQFF
length: 14; size: .; V: TRBV2; J: TRBJ1-6; D: TRBD1; DNA: TGTGCCAGCAGTGACGGGACAGGGATTTCACCCCTCCACTTT; CDR3: CASSDGTGISPLHF
length: 11; size: .; V: TRBV11-3; J: TRBJ2-7; D: .; DNA: TGTGCCAGCAGCCAAGAGCGCGAGCAGTACTTC; CDR3: CASSQEREQYF
length: 13; size: .; V: TRBV7-2; J: TRBJ1-1; D: .; DNA: TGTGCCAGCAGCAGACGACCTGCTGTAGGAGCTTTCTTT; CDR3: CASSRRPAVGAFF
length: 17; size: .; V: TRBV24-1; J: TRBJ2-4; D: TRBD1; DNA: TGTGCCACCAGTGACCCCGGACAGGGCAACACCAAAAACATTCAGTACTTC; CDR3: CATSDPGQGNTKNIQYF
length: 12; size: .; V: TRBV29-1; J: TRBJ1-2; D: .; DNA: TGCAGCGTTGAAGAGGGGTACTATGGCTACACCTTC; CDR3: CSVEEGYYGYTF
length: 17; size: .; V: TRBV6-1; J: TRBJ2-1; D: TRBD2; DNA: TGTGCCAGCAGTGAAAGGGTGAGCGGGAGGTCATACAATGAGCAGTTCTTC; CDR3: CASSERVSGRSYNEQFF
length: 14; size: .; V: TRBV7-2; J: TRBJ2-5; D: .; DNA: TGTGCCAGCAGCTCCTACCGGCTCGAAGAGACCCAGTACTTC; CDR3: CASSSYRLEETQYF
length: 16; size: .; V: TRBV5-1; J: TRBJ1-2; D: .; DNA: TGCGCCAGCAGCTTTTCCCCCGCGACCCCTGACTATGGCTACACCTTC; CDR3: CASSFSPATPDYGYTF
length: 12; size: .; V: TRBV27; J: TRBJ1-5; D: .; DNA: TGTGCCAGCAGCTATAGCAATCAGCCCCAGCATTTT; CDR3: CASSYSNQPQHF
length: 15; size: .; V: TRBV7-3; J: TRBJ1-6; D: TRBD1; DNA: TGTGCCAGCAGCTTACAGGGGGCTGATAATTCACCCCTCCACTTT; CDR3: CASSLQGADNSPLHF
length: 13; size: .; V: TRBV6-5; J: TRBJ1-1; D: .; DNA: TGTGCCAGCAAGAGGGGAGGTGGCACTGAAGCTTTCTTT; CDR3: CASKRGGGTEAFF
length: 13; size: .; V: TRBV12-3/TRBV12-4; J: TRBJ1-1; D: .; DNA: TGTGCCAGCAGCCTAGGGGGTCGAACTGAAGCTTTCTTT; CDR3: CASSLGGRTEAFF
length: 13; size: once; V: TRBV3-1/TRBV3-2; J: TRBJ2-3; D: .; DNA: TGTGCCAGCAGCCAATTTCTAGGGGATACGCAGTATTTT; CDR3: CASSQFLGDTQYF
length: 14; size: .; V: TRBV7-9; J: TRBJ2-7; D: TRBD1; DNA: TGTGCCAGCAGCATCTCGGGACAGGGCTACGAGCAGTACTTC; CDR3: CASSISGQGYEQYF
length: 12; size: .; V: TRBV10-3; J: TRBJ2-7; D: .; DNA: TGTGCCATCAGTGATAAGGGATCCGAGCAGTACTTC; CDR3: CAISDKGSEQYF
length: 13; size: .; V: TRBV7-9; J: TRBJ2-1; D: .; DNA: TGTGCCAGCAGCCAAACAGGCTACAATGAGCAGTTCTTC; CDR3: CASSQTGYNEQFF
length: 15; size: .; V: TRBV7-2; J: TRBJ2-5; D: TRBD2; DNA: TGTGCCAGCAGCTTAGTAGCGGGTTACCAAGAGACCCAGTACTTC; CDR3: CASSLVAGYQETQYF
length: 14; size: .; V: TRBV4-2; J: TRBJ2-7; D: .; DNA: TGTGCCAGCAGCCAAGATCTGCGGGACTACGAGCAGTACTTC; CDR3: CASSQDLRDYEQYF
length: 15; size: few; V: TRBV6-5; J: TRBJ1-5; D: .; DNA: TGTGCCAGCAGGCTAGGACAGAGAAGCAATCAGCCCCAGCATTTT; CDR3: CASRLGQRSNQPQHF
length: 16; size: .; V: TRBV7-8; J: TRBJ2-2; D: .; DNA: TGTGCCAGCAGCCGCCGGGGGGCAACGAACACCGGGGAGCTGTTTTTT; CDR3: CASSRRGATNTGELFF
length: 13; size: .; V: TRBV2; J: TRBJ1-1; D: .; DNA: TGTGCCAGCATCCCACTTATGAACACTGAAGCTTTCTTT; CDR3: CASIPLMNTEAFF
length: 14; size: .; V: TRBV6-6; J: TRBJ1-2; D: .; DNA: TGTGCCAGCGGTACGACCGGGCAGAACTATGGCTACACCTTC; CDR3: CASGTTGQNYGYTF
length: 15; size: .; V: TRBV5-1; J: TRBJ1-4; D: .; DNA: TGCGCCAGCAGCAGCCCCGGAGGCCCTAATGAAAAACTGTTTTTT; CDR3: CASSSPGGPNEKLFF
length: 15; size: once; V: TRBV6-2/TRBV6-3; J: TRBJ1-2; D: .; DNA: TGTGCCAGCAGCCCCCGTTGGAGGGACCCCTATGGCTACACCTTC; CDR3: CASSPRWRDPYGYTF
length: 14; size: .; V: TRBV27; J: TRBJ2-1; D: TRBD2; DNA: TGTGCCAGCAGTGGACTAGCGGGAGGCAATGAGCAGTTCTTC; CDR3: CASSGLAGGNEQFF
length: 16; size: .; V: TRBV10-3; J: TRBJ2-5; D: TRBD2; DNA: TGTGCCATCAGTGAGGGGTTAGCGGGGGGGATAGAGACCCAGTACTTC; CDR3: CAISEGLAGGIETQYF
length: 16; size: .; V: TRBV30; J: TRBJ2-3; D: .; DNA: TGTGCCGGGCGTAACCCGCCGCATCCGGGGTCAAATACGCAGTATTTT; CDR3: CAGRNPPHPGSNTQYF
length: 17; size: .; V: TRBV6-2/TRBV6-3; J: TRBJ2-2; D: TRBD2; DNA: TGTGCCAGCAGTTACCATACTAGCGAAAGGAACACCGGGGAGCTGTTTTTT; CDR3: CASSYHTSERNTGELFF
length: 14; size: .; V: TRBV16; J: TRBJ2-7; D: .; DNA: TGTGCCAGCAGCCAAAACCGGGTTTCCTACGAGCAGTACTTC; CDR3: CASSQNRVSYEQYF
length: 14; size: .; V: TRBV5-1; J: TRBJ2-4; D: TRBD1; DNA: TGCGCCAGCAGCCAGACAGGGGGAGTTGACATTCAGTACTTC; CDR3: CASSQTGGVDIQYF
length: 12; size: .; V: TRBV27; J: TRBJ2-7; D: .; DNA: TGTGCCAGCAGTTTCGGGGTTGGCGAGCAGTACTTC; CDR3: CASSFGVGEQYF
length: 14; size: .; V: TRBV19; J: TRBJ1-5; D: TRBD1; DNA: TGTGCCAGTAGTTTCGGACAGGGCAATCAGCCCCAGCATTTT; CDR3: CASSFGQGNQPQHF
length: 16; size: .; V: TRBV9; J: TRBJ2-3; D: TRBD2; DNA: TGTGCCAGCAGCCCCCATAGCGGGCGTTCGCCAGATACGCAGTATTTT; CDR3: CASSPHSGRSPDTQYF
length: 13; size: .; V: TRBV7-9; J: TRBJ1-1; D: .; DNA: TGTGCCAGCAGCTTAGGACAGAACACTGAAGCTTTCTTT; CDR3: CASSLGQNTEAFF
length: 14; size: .; V: TRBV29-1; J: TRBJ2-1; D: TRBD1; DNA: TGCAGCGTTGAAAGGGGGACAGCAAACAATGAGCAGTTCTTC; CDR3: CSVERGTANNEQFF
length: 13; size: .; V: TRBV5-4; J: TRBJ1-2; D: .; DNA: TGTGCCAGCAGCTTGCCGGCGATTGTAGGCTACACCTTC; CDR3: CASSLPAIVGYTF
length: 14; size: .; V: TRBV5-1; J: TRBJ2-2; D: TRBD1; DNA: TGCGCCAGCAGCATCGACAGGGCAGGCGGGGAGCTGTTTTTT; CDR3: CASSIDRAGGELFF
length: 14; size: .; V: TRBV6-1; J: TRBJ2-7; D: TRBD1; DNA: TGTGCCAGCAGTGAACAGGGGGACTCCTACGAGCAGTACTTC; CDR3: CASSEQGDSYEQYF
length: 16; size: .; V: TRBV24-1; J: TRBJ2-5; D: .; DNA: TGTGCCACCAGTGATTTGCACAAAACGTCGGGAGAGACCCAGTACTTC; CDR3: CATSDLHKTSGETQYF
length: 14; size: .; V: TRBV6-5; J: TRBJ2-2; D: .; DNA: TGTGCCACCATGGGCGGTAGCGGCACCGGGGAGCTGTTTTTT; CDR3: CATMGGSGTGELFF
length: 15; size: .; V: TRBV24-1; J: TRBJ2-1; D: TRBD2; DNA: TGTGCCACCAGTGATAGCGGGAAAGGCTACAATGAGCAGTTCTTC; CDR3: CATSDSGKGYNEQFF
length: 14; size: .; V: TRBV5-1; J: TRBJ1-4; D: .; DNA: TGCGCCAGCAGCCTACAGGGATCCGATGAAAAACTGTTTTTT; CDR3: CASSLQGSDEKLFF
length: 13; size: .; V: TRBV2; J: TRBJ2-1; D: TRBD2; DNA: TGTGCCAGCACCACGACTAGCGGCGATGAGCAGTTCTTC; CDR3: CASTTTSGDEQFF
length: 13; size: .; V: TRBV6-5; J: TRBJ1-2; D: TRBD1; DNA: TGTGCCAGCAGTCCGGGACAGGGGTTTGGCTACACCTTC; CDR3: CASSPGQGFGYTF
length: 15; size: .; V: TRBV28; J: TRBJ2-3; D: .; DNA: TGTGCCAGCAGTTTCCCGGGATCGCGTACGGGTACGCAGTATTTT; CDR3: CASSFPGSRTGTQYF
length: 16; size: .; V: TRBV7-3; J: TRBJ1-6; D: .; DNA: TGTGCCAGCAGCTTAACCAACACCGGGACCAATTCACCCCTCCACTTT; CDR3: CASSLTNTGTNSPLHF
length: 16; size: once; V: TRBV3-1/TRBV3-2; J: TRBJ2-7; D: .; DNA: TGTGCCAGCAGCCAAGATAACCAGATAGGAGATTACGAGCAGTACTTC; CDR3: CASSQDNQIGDYEQYF
length: 17; size: .; V: TRBV7-2; J: TRBJ1-2; D: .; DNA: TGTGCCAGCAGCTTAAAGGGAGCAGGGAGGGCTAACTATGGCTACACCTTC; CDR3: CASSLKGAGRANYGYTF
length: 15; size: .; V: TRBV4-1; J: TRBJ2-7; D: TRBD1; DNA: TGCGCCAGCAGCCAGCGGACAGGGGGCAACTACGAGCAGTACTTC; CDR3: CASSQRTGGNYEQYF
length: 16; size: once; V: TRBV6-1; J: TRBJ1-1; D: TRBD1; DNA: TGTGCCAGCAGGGAAGTGACAGGGCAAGGGCGGGCTGAAGCTTTCTTT; CDR3: CASREVTGQGRAEAFF
length: 14; size: .; V: TRBV5-4; J: TRBJ1-2; D: .; DNA: TGTGCCAGCAACAATGTGGGTAAAAACTATGGCTACACCTTC; CDR3: CASNNVGKNYGYTF
length: 15; size: .; V: TRBV7-6; J: TRBJ2-2; D: TRBD2; DNA: TGTGCCAGCAGCCGTAGCGGGGGGCTTACCGGGGAGCTGTTTTTT; CDR3: CASSRSGGLTGELFF
length: 19; size: .; V: TRBV5-6; J: TRBJ1-2; D: .; DNA: TGTGCCAGCAGTCATAGGTTCAAGACACCCGGGCTTTCCGTCTATGGCTACACCTTC; CDR3: CASSHRFKTPGLSVYGYTF
length: 17; size: .; V: TRBV7-9; J: TRBJ2-7; D: TRBD1; DNA: TGTGCCAGCAGCTTCCCCGGGACAGGGGGGGTTACCTACGAGCAGTACTTC; CDR3: CASSFPGTGGVTYEQYF
length: 16; size: .; V: TRBV2; J: TRBJ1-5; D: .; DNA: TGTGCCAGCAGTGACACACGGGGATTAAATGATCAGCCCCAGCATTTT; CDR3: CASSDTRGLNDQPQHF